This T cell receptor (beta chain) originates from a study of shared clonotypes between healthy human individuals. V shed 7 bases, J shed 5 bases, and the junction held 9 bases outside the gene matches. CDR1 SGHTA and CDR2 FQGNSA come from the germline V gene. This CDR3 is 15 amino acids long. Concerning this clone: Its target is unknown.

Naive CD8 populations comprised CD45RO-negative cells positively selected for CCR7, excluding terminally differentiated effector memory CD45RA+ cells. The assay ran at deep level. TCRdb's copy holds only in-frame clones and misses some; the assay was immunoSEQ multiplex PCR. The repertoire consists of hundreds of thousands of clones, with 90% to 95% occurring once and the leading ten covering over 0.1%. Points from the study as a whole: A reduction in generation probabilities was seen for non-shared clonotypes relative to those shared by all four donors. Represented diversity, genetic and exposure-history alike, was limited by few donors. Estimated richness was generally greater in naive than memory subsets.

This receptor was identified in a woman aged 30 to 39 in good health. The specimen sequenced was naive CD8+ T cells sorted from blood. This chain connects TRBV7-2 to TRBJ2-2, with 8 nucleotides matching TRBD2. CDR3 in DNA: TGTGCCAGCATCACGCTAGCGGGCGTGACCGGGGAGCTGTTTTTT. It specifies CASITLAGVTGELFF.